These T cell receptor beta chains were read from a single sample in a study of blood T cell repertoires in COVID-19. Profiled with immunoSEQ multiplex PCR; TCRdb holds only in-frame clones, not every one. The sample holds 80,000 or so clones, approximately 89% seen once. What was sequenced was peripheral blood. Every receptor here comes from a man aged 50-59 years with acute or convalescent COVID-19. CDR3s include the opening cysteine and the closing phenylalanine or tryptophan. A D gene is named only where the DNA matches it firmly. The size of a clone is reported for some rows only, either as once, few or many, or as a class for expanded clones.

j_gene | len | d_gene | abundance | v_gene | CDR3nt | CDR3aa
TRBJ2-7 | 14 | TRBD2 | . | TRBV28 | TGTGCCAGCAGTCTAGCGGGCAGCTTCTACGAGCAGTACTTC | CASSLAGSFYEQYF
TRBJ2-1 | 17 | . | few | TRBV28 | TGTGCCAGCAGTCCCGTGAGGGGCGGGGTTGTTTACAATGAGCAGTTCTTC | CASSPVRGGVVYNEQFF
TRBJ2-2 | 13 | . | . | TRBV9 | TGTGCCAGCAGCGTACGGTTTGCCGGGGAGCTGTTTTTT | CASSVRFAGELFF
TRBJ2-5 | 15 | . | . | TRBV4-1 | TGCGCCAGCAGCCAAGATCAGCTAGTTCGCGAGACCCAGTACTTC | CASSQDQLVRETQYF
TRBJ1-6 | 14 | . | . | TRBV6-5 | TGTGCCAGCAGCTATGGGGGCCAGAATTCACCCCTCCACTTT | CASSYGGQNSPLHF
TRBJ2-2 | 17 | . | few | TRBV7-9 | TGTGCCAGCAGCCCCCGAGGGACATCCGCGAACACCGGGGAGCTGTTTTTT | CASSPRGTSANTGELFF
TRBJ1-1 | 13 | TRBD1 | . | TRBV6-5 | TGTGCCAGCAGGAAGGGACAGTTGACTGAAGCTTTCTTT | CASRKGQLTEAFF
TRBJ2-7 | 14 | . | . | TRBV5-1 | TGCGCCAGCAGCCCTCGGACAGTAAGCGACGAGCAGTACTTC | CASSPRTVSDEQYF
TRBJ2-5 | 15 | . | once | TRBV3-1/TRBV3-2 | TGTGCCAGCAGCCAAGACCCCGGGGGCCAAGAGACCCAGTACTTC | CASSQDPGGQETQYF
TRBJ2-7 | 17 | TRBD1 | . | TRBV20-1 | TGCAGTGCTAGTCGACAGGGCCGCTCTGCAACCTCTTACGAGCAGTACTTC | CSASRQGRSATSYEQYF
TRBJ2-3 | 15 | TRBD1 | . | TRBV27 | TGTGCCAGCAGTTTAGGGGATGACAGGGCTGATACGCAGTATTTT | CASSLGDDRADTQYF
TRBJ1-2 | 12 | . | . | TRBV28 | TGTGCCAGCAGTTTCGGGAGCCGTGGCTACACCTTC | CASSFGSRGYTF
TRBJ2-4 | 14 | . | . | TRBV27 | TGTGCCAGCAGTTTTTCCGGGACTCAAAACATTCAGTACTTC | CASSFSGTQNIQYF
TRBJ2-5 | 16 | TRBD2 | . | TRBV3-1/TRBV3-2 | TGTGCCAGCAGCCCGCTAGGAGCGGGAAACCAAGAGACCCAGTACTTC | CASSPLGAGNQETQYF
TRBJ1-1 | 13 | . | . | TRBV6-5 | TGTGCCAGCAGTTATATGGCCAGGGATGAAGCTTTCTTT | CASSYMARDEAFF
TRBJ1-2 | 14 | . | . | TRBV7-9 | TGTGCCAGCAGCTTAGACAGCAGGGTAGGAGGCTACACCTTC | CASSLDSRVGGYTF
TRBJ2-1 | 16 | . | once | TRBV6-1 | TGTGCCAGCAGTGGGGGATACAGGACCTACTACAATGAGCAGTTCTTC | CASSGGYRTYYNEQFF
TRBJ1-5 | 17 | . | . | TRBV28 | TGTGCCAGCAGCTATGTCGGGGGGGTTGATAGCAATCAGCCCCAGCATTTT | CASSYVGGVDSNQPQHF
TRBJ1-3 | 15 | . | once | TRBV9 | TGTGCCAGCAGCGTAGGCGGAACCTCTGGAAACACCATATATTTT | CASSVGGTSGNTIYF
TRBJ1-1 | 15 | TRBD1 | . | TRBV7-8 | TGTGCCAGCAGCCCGACACAGGGGGCAATCACTGAAGCTTTCTTT | CASSPTQGAITEAFF
TRBJ2-2 | 16 | TRBD2 | . | TRBV11-2 | TGTGCCAGCAGCACTAGCGGGGGGGCGGCAACCGGGGAGCTGTTTTTT | CASSTSGGAATGELFF
TRBJ2-1 | 13 | . | . | TRBV27 | TGTGCCAGCAGTTTAACAGGAGTGGGTGAGCAGTTCTTC | CASSLTGVGEQFF
TRBJ2-5 | 13 | . | . | TRBV7-2 | TGTGCCAGCAGCTTCACGGGCGGGGAGACCCAGTACTTC | CASSFTGGETQYF
TRBJ1-2 | 13 | . | . | TRBV29-1 | TGCGTTGGTCGGGCAGGGGAGCACTATGGCTACACCTTC | CVGRAGEHYGYTF
TRBJ1-2 | 13 | . | . | TRBV7-9 | TGTGCCAGCAGCTTACCCGGGAACGATGGCTACACCTTC | CASSLPGNDGYTF
TRBJ2-2 | 15 | . | . | TRBV7-9 | TGTGCCAGCAGCTTATTACAGCACTTCACCGGGGAGCTGTTTTTT | CASSLLQHFTGELFF
TRBJ2-2 | 17 | . | . | TRBV4-2 | TGTGCCAGCAGCCACCGGGGGAGAGGGTCGAACACCGGGGAGCTGTTTTTT | CASSHRGRGSNTGELFF
TRBJ1-3 | 15 | . | . | TRBV28 | TGTGCCAGCAGTTTTCAGGAAGGCTCTGGAAACACCATATATTTT | CASSFQEGSGNTIYF
TRBJ1-1 | 15 | TRBD1 | . | TRBV6-1 | TGTGCCAGCAGTGAAAGAAGACAGGGGGACGCTGAAGCTTTCTTT | CASSERRQGDAEAFF
TRBJ1-1 | 14 | TRBD1 | few | TRBV9 | TGTGCCAGCAGGCAGGGGGAGATGAACACTGAAGCTTTCTTT | CASRQGEMNTEAFF
TRBJ1-3 | 15 | . | . | TRBV19 | TGTGCCAGTAGTCCGGGGGTCCGCTCTGGAAACACCATATATTTT | CASSPGVRSGNTIYF
TRBJ1-2 | 11 | . | . | TRBV9 | TGTGCCAGCAGCGCCCTCGGGGGCTACACCTTC | CASSALGGYTF
TRBJ2-1 | 13 | TRBD2 | . | TRBV19 | TGTGCCAGTAGTATCGGCGGGGGGCTTGGGAAGTTCTTC | CASSIGGGLGKFF
TRBJ1-2 | 13 | . | . | TRBV28 | TGTGCCAGCAGTTCCCCGTTAGTTGAGGGCTACACCTTC | CASSSPLVEGYTF
TRBJ1-4 | 12 | . | . | TRBV2 | TGTGCCAGCAGTGAGAGCGTTGAAAAACTGTTTTTT | CASSESVEKLFF
TRBJ2-2 | 16 | . | . | TRBV18 | TGTGCCAGCTCACCAGTGCTATCTACGAACACCGGGGAGCTGTTTTTT | CASSPVLSTNTGELFF
TRBJ2-7 | 14 | . | . | TRBV19 | TGTGCCAGTAGTATCCGGGACTCCGCCTCGGAGCAGTACTTC | CASSIRDSASEQYF
TRBJ2-1 | 12 | . | . | TRBV27 | TGTGCCAGCAGTTTGGACAAGAGTGAGCAGTTCTTC | CASSLDKSEQFF
TRBJ1-6 | 14 | TRBD1 | . | TRBV5-5 | TGTGCCAGCAGCTCGGGACAGTATAATTCACCCCTCCACTTT | CASSSGQYNSPLHF
TRBJ1-2 | 16 | . | . | TRBV14 | TGTGCCAGCAGCCAAACAGCAGGGCCGTCGTCTCATGGCTACACCTTC | CASSQTAGPSSHGYTF
TRBJ1-1 | 12 | . | . | TRBV28 | TGTGCCAGCAGTTTAGGCGGGCCTGAAGCTTTCTTT | CASSLGGPEAFF
TRBJ2-5 | 15 | . | once | TRBV7-6 | TGTGCCAGCAGCTTAGAGGTGGGGGCCCAAGAGACCCAGTACTTC | CASSLEVGAQETQYF
TRBJ2-1 | 17 | TRBD2 | . | TRBV29-1 | TGCAGCGTTGAAGCCCCACAGGTCGGGAGGGCCAAGGATGAGCAGTTCTTC | CSVEAPQVGRAKDEQFF
TRBJ1-6 | 15 | TRBD1 | . | TRBV7-9 | TGTGCCAGCAGCTTACAGGGACAGTATAATTCACCCCTCCACTTT | CASSLQGQYNSPLHF
TRBJ2-1 | 13 | . | once | TRBV12-3/TRBV12-4 | TGTGCCAGCAGCGGGAGTTCCCGGGATGAGCAGTTCTTC | CASSGSSRDEQFF
TRBJ2-3 | 15 | TRBD2 | medium-sized | TRBV7-9 | TGTGCCAGCAGCTTAGGGCGGGAGAACACAGATACGCAGTATTTT | CASSLGRENTDTQYF
TRBJ1-1 | 17 | . | . | TRBV4-1 | TGCGCCAGCAGCCAAGCCCTACAGGGATTTTTGTACACTGAAGCTTTCTTT | CASSQALQGFLYTEAFF
TRBJ1-3 | 16 | . | . | TRBV28 | TGTGCCAGCAGTTTATACGTTAGCTACTCTGGAAACACCATATATTTT | CASSLYVSYSGNTIYF
TRBJ2-3 | 20 | TRBD2 | . | TRBV4-1 | TGCGCCAGCAGCCAAGATTGGGGGACTAGGACCATCTCTAGCACAGATACGCAGTATTTT | CASSQDWGTRTISSTDTQYF
TRBJ2-2 | 16 | . | . | TRBV3-1/TRBV3-2 | TGTGCCAGCAGCCTTTTCAGGGGCCTAAGCACCGGGGAGCTGTTTTTT | CASSLFRGLSTGELFF
TRBJ1-1 | 14 | . | . | TRBV6-6 | TGTGCCAGCAGTTACATTAAAATGAACACTGAAGCTTTCTTT | CASSYIKMNTEAFF
TRBJ1-1 | 14 | . | . | TRBV6-5 | TGTGCCAGCACCCCGAGCACAGGGAACACTGAAGCTTTCTTT | CASTPSTGNTEAFF
TRBJ2-2 | 14 | . | . | TRBV19 | TGTGCCAGTAAATCGGGACAGAACACCGGGGAGCTGTTTTTT | CASKSGQNTGELFF